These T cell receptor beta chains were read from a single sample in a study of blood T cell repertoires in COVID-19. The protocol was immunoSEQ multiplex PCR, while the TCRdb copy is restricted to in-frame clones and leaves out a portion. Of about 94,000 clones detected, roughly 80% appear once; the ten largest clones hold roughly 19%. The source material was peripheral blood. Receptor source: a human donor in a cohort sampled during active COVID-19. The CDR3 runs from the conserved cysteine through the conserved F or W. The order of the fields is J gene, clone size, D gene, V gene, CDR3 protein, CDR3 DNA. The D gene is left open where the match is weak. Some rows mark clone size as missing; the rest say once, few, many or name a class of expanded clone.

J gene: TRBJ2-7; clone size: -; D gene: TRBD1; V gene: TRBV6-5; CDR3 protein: CASSYQQGAYEQYF; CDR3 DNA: TGTGCCAGCAGTTACCAACAGGGGGCTTACGAGCAGTACTTC
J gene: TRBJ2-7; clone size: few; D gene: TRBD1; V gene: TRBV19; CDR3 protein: CASSIVGTGVHEQYF; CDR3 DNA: TGTGCCAGTAGTATAGTGGGGACAGGGGTCCACGAGCAGTACTTC
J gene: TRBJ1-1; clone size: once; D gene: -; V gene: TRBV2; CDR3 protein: CASRVDRNTEAFF; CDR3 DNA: TGTGCCAGCAGAGTGGACAGGAACACTGAAGCTTTCTTT
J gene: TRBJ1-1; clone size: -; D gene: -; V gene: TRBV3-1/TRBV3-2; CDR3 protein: CASSHRGNTEAFF; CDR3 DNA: TGTGCCAGCAGCCATAGAGGGAACACTGAAGCTTTCTTT
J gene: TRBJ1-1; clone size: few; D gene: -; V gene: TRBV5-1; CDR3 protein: CASSLFGQSNTEAFF; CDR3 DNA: TGCGCCAGCAGCTTGTTCGGACAGTCGAACACTGAAGCTTTCTTT
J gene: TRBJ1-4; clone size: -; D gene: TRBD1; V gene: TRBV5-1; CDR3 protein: CASSLALGTGGEKLFF; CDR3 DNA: TGCGCCAGCAGCTTGGCCCTCGGGACAGGGGGCGAAAAACTGTTTTTT
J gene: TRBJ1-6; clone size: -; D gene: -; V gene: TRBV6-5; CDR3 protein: CASSYSRAGESPLHF; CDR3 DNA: TGTGCCAGCAGTTACTCGCGGGCAGGGGAATCACCCCTCCACTTT
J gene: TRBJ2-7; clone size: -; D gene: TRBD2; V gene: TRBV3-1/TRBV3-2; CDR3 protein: CASSLFGEGRYEQYF; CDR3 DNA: TGTGCCAGCAGCCTGTTTGGGGAGGGCCGCTACGAGCAGTACTTC
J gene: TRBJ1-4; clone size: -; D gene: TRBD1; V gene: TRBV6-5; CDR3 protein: CASSYDRGSEKLFF; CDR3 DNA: TGTGCCAGCAGTTACGACAGGGGGAGTGAAAAACTGTTTTTT
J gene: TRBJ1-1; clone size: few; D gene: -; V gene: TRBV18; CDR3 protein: CASSLVRGSTETFF; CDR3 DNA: TGTGCCAGCTCACTAGTAAGGGGGAGCACTGAGACTTTCTTT
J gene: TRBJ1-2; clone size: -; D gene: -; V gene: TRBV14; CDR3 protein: CASSQGSGYYGYTF; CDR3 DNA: TGTGCCAGCAGCCAAGGTTCAGGGTACTATGGCTACACCTTC
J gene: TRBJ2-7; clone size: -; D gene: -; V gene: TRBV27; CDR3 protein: CASKVGYEQYF; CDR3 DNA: TGTGCCAGCAAAGTCGGCTACGAGCAGTACTTC
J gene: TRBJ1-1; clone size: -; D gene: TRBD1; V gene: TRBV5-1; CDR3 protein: CASSLVPLRDRGRPPKAFF; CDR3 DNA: TGCGCCAGCAGCTTGGTACCATTACGGGACAGGGGGCGCCCCCCGAAAGCTTTCTTT
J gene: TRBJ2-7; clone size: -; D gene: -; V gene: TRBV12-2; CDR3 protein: CASRLGWAHSYEQYF; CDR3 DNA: TGTGCAAGTCGCTTAGGGTGGGCCCACTCCTACGAGCAGTACTTC
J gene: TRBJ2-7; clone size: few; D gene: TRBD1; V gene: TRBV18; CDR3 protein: CASSPTDRDHPYEQYF; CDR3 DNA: TGTGCCAGCTCACCAACAGACAGGGATCACCCGTACGAGCAGTACTTC
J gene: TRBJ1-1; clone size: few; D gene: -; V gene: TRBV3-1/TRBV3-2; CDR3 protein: CASSNTGNTEAFF; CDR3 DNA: TGTGCCAGCAGCAACACAGGGAACACTGAAGCTTTCTTT
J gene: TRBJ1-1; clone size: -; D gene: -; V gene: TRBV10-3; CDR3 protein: CAISVKMNTEAFF; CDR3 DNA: TGTGCCATCAGTGTCAAAATGAACACTGAAGCTTTCTTT
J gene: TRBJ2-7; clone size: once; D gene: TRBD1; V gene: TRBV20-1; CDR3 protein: CSASPRGKPYEQYF; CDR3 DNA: TGCAGTGCTAGTCCCAGGGGGAAGCCCTACGAGCAGTACTTC
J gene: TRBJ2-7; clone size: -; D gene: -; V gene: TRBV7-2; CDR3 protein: CASSVYSYEQYF; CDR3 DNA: TGTGCCAGCAGCGTCTACTCCTACGAGCAGTACTTC
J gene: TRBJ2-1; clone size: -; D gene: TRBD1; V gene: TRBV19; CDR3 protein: CASSKQGAAYNEQFF; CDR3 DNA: TGTGCCAGTAGTAAACAGGGGGCAGCCTACAATGAGCAGTTCTTC
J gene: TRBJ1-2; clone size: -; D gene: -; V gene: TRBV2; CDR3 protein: CASSDWTATMGYTF; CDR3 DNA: TGTGCCAGCAGTGATTGGACAGCTACTATGGGCTACACCTTC
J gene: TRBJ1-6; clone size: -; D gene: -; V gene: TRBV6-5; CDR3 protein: CASSYSGQRASSPLHF; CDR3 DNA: TGTGCCAGCAGTTACTCTGGACAACGAGCCAGTTCACCCCTCCACTTT
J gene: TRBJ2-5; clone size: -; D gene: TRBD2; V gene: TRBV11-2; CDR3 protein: CASSWTSGGQETQYF; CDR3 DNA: TGTGCCAGCAGCTGGACTAGCGGGGGCCAAGAGACCCAGTACTTC
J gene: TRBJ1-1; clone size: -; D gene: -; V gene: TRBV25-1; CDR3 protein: CASSELQATEAFF; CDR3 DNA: TGTGCCAGCAGTGAATTGCAGGCCACTGAAGCTTTCTTT
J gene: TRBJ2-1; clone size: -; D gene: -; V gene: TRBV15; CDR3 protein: CATSRDSGSYNEQFF; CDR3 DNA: TGTGCCACCAGCAGAGATAGCGGCTCCTACAATGAGCAGTTCTTC
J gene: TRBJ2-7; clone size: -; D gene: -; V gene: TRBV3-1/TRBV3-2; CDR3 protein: CASSHFGPWREDTYEQYF; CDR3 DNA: TGTGCCAGCAGCCACTTTGGGCCGTGGAGGGAAGATACCTACGAGCAGTACTTC
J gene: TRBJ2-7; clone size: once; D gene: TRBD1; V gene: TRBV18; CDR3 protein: CASSLQGTGAYEQYF; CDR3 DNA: TGTGCCAGCTCACTCCAGGGGACAGGGGCCTACGAGCAGTACTTC
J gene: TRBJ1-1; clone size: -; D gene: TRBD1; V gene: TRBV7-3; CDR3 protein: CASSAKVTGVTEAFF; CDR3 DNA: TGTGCCAGCAGCGCAAAGGTTACAGGGGTCACTGAAGCTTTCTTT
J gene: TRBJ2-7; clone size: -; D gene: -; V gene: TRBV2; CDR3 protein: CAALLGRSYEQYF; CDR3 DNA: TGTGCCGCGCTGTTGGGCCGGTCCTACGAGCAGTACTTC
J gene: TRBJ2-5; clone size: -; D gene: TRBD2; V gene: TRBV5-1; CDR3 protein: CASSPGLLAGDSETQYF; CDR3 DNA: TGCGCCAGCAGCCCTGGCCTACTAGCGGGAGATTCCGAGACCCAGTACTTC
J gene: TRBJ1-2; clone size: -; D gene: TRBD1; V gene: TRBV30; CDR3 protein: CACPGQGADGYTF; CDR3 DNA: TGTGCCTGCCCGGGACAGGGGGCCGATGGCTACACCTTC
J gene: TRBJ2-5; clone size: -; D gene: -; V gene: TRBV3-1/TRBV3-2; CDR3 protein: CASSQDPGQRMKTQYF; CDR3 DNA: TGTGCCAGCAGCCAAGATCCTGGACAGAGGATGAAGACCCAGTACTTC
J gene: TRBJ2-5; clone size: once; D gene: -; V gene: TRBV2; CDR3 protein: CASSGGAYQETQYF; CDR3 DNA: TGTGCCAGCAGTGGTGGAGCTTACCAAGAGACCCAGTACTTC
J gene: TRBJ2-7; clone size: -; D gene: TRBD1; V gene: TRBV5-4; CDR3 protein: CASSSPGGQGNYEQYF; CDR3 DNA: TGTGCCAGCAGCTCCCCCGGGGGACAGGGGAACTACGAGCAGTACTTC
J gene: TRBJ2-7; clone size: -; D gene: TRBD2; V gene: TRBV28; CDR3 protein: CASSPAGPLRGGEQYF; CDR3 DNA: TGTGCCAGCAGTCCAGCGGGACCCCTCCGGGGGGGCGAGCAGTACTTC
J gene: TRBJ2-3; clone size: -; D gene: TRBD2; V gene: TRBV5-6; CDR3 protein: CASSFQRSGGDTQYF; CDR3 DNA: TGTGCCAGCAGCTTCCAAAGGTCGGGGGGAGATACGCAGTATTTT
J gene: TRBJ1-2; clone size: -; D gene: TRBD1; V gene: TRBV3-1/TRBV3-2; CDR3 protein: CASSQEGGHYGYTF; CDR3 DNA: TGTGCCAGCAGCCAAGAAGGGGGCCACTATGGCTACACCTTC
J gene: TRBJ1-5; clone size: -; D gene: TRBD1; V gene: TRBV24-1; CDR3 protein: CATSGTGGSQPQHF; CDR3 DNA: TGTGCCACCAGTGGGACAGGGGGTTCGCAGCCCCAGCATTTT
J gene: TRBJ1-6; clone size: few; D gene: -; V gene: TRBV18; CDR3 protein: CASSRDRPGSSPLHF; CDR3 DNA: TGTGCCAGCTCACGAGACAGACCAGGAAGTTCACCCCTCCACTTT
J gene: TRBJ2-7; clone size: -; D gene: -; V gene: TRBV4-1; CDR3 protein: CASSQDPGTFHTYEQYF; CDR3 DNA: TGCGCCAGCAGCCAAGACCCCGGGACTTTTCACACCTACGAGCAGTACTTC
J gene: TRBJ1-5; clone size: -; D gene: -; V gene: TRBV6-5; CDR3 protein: CASSPRGAGNQPQHF; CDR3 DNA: TGTGCCAGCAGTCCCCGGGGGGCGGGCAATCAGCCCCAGCATTTT
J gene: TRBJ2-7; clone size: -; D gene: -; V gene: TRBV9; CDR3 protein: CASSPSRDWGYEQYF; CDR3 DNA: TGTGCCAGCAGCCCAAGCCGGGACTGGGGCTACGAGCAGTACTTC
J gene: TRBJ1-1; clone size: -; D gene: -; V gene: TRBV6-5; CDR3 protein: CASKGQDTEAFF; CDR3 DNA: TGTGCCAGCAAGGGACAAGACACTGAAGCTTTCTTT
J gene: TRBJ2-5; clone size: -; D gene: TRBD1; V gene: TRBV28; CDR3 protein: CASSSGQGRETQYF; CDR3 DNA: TGTGCCAGCAGTTCCGGACAGGGAAGAGAGACCCAGTACTTC
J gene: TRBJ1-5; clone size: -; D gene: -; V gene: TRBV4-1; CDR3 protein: CASSHGNQPQHF; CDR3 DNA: TGCGCCAGCAGCCACGGCAATCAGCCCCAGCATTTT
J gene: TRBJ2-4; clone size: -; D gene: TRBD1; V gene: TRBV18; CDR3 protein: CASSPRQGVNIQYF; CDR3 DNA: TGTGCCAGCTCACCTAGGCAGGGGGTGAACATTCAGTACTTC
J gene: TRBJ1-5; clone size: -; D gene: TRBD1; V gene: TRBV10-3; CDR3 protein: CAISPTGAQGQPQHF; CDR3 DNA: TGTGCCATCAGCCCGACAGGGGCCCAGGGGCAGCCCCAGCATTTT
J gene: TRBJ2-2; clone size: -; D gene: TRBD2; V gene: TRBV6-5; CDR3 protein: CASSYRGRVTGELFF; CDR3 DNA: TGTGCCAGCAGTTACCGCGGGAGAGTCACCGGGGAGCTGTTTTTT
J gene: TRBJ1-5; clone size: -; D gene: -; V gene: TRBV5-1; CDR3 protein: CASSWRGEPNQPQHF; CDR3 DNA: TGCGCCAGCAGCTGGCGGGGGGAACCGAATCAGCCCCAGCATTTT
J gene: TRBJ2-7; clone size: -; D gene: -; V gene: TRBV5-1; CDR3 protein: CASSLDKLGLNYEQYF; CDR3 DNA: TGCGCCAGCAGCTTGGACAAGCTAGGACTTAACTACGAGCAGTACTTC
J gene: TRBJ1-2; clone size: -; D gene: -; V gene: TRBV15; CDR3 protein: CATSKRGFGYTF; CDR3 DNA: TGTGCCACCAGCAAGCGGGGTTTCGGCTACACCTTC
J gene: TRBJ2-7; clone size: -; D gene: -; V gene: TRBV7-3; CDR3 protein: CASSSGNGDEQYF; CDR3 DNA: TGTGCCAGCAGCTCAGGGAACGGCGACGAGCAGTACTTC
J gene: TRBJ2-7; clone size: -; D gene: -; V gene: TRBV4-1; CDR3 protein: CASSQARGSGSYEQYF; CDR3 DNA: TGCGCCAGCAGCCAAGCCAGAGGGAGCGGGTCCTACGAGCAGTACTTC
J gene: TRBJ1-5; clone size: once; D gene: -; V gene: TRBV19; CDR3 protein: CASSIEGHRTYSNQPQHF; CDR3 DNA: TGTGCCAGTAGTATAGAGGGACACCGGACGTATAGCAATCAGCCCCAGCATTTT
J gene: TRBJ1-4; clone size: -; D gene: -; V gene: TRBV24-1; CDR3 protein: CATSDPSIGANEKLFF; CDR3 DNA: TGTGCCACCAGTGATCCGTCGATAGGGGCGAATGAAAAACTGTTTTTT
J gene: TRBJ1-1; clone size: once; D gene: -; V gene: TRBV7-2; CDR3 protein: CASSLARMNTEAFF; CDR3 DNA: TGTGCCAGCAGCTTAGCTAGAATGAACACTGAAGCTTTCTTT
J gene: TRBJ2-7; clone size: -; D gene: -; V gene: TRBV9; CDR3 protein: CASSVWERVDEQYF; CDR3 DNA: TGTGCCAGCAGCGTGTGGGAGAGGGTTGACGAGCAGTACTTC